This TCR beta chain derives from a study of blood T cell repertoires in COVID-19 (dated by TCRdb to between 2020 and 2021). With respect to the entire study: Samples from collaborators originated in the United States, Italy and Spain and spanned both the acute and convalescent phases of COVID-19. The material from the prospective study consisted of cDNA or gDNA derived from T cells, B-cell-depleted T cells, or PBMCs. Deeply sampled blood TCRbeta repertoires from subjects exposed to, actively infected with, or recovered from COVID-19 were included in the dataset. A freely available public database, intended as a resource for researchers studying the immune response to SARS-CoV-2, is where the repertoires were released. The samples were drawn from two sources: the first 160 participants of the ongoing ImmuneRACE study, and 1,254 subjects contributed by 6 global collaborators. A de-identified subject ID, COVID-19 status, age in years and sex were almost always included in the sample metadata. Where available, HLA class I and class II types were taken from metadata supplied by the sample provider and were not determined by assay-based typing. Overall study results and their limits: The quantity of clinical and demographic metadata differed by source and by participant and was supplied without curation.

Participants in the prospective study were aged 18 to 89 years, lived in about two dozen United States geographic areas, and enrolled through a virtual design. Cohort assignment in the prospective study relied on participant-reported clinical history from a screening survey and a study questionnaire. Recovered participants in ImmuneRACE Cohort 3 were defined by two consecutive negative NP/OP PCR tests, clearance by a healthcare professional, or resolution of symptoms. Mobile phlebotomists in the prospective study collected whole blood, serum and a nasopharyngeal or oropharyngeal swab from every participant. Participants in the prospective study had the option to provide additional blood draws and questionnaires over an approximately two-month period. Before DNA extraction, prospective study blood samples were shipped either frozen or at room temperature. The CDR3 measures 13 amino acids from cysteine to phenylalanine. Solely the CDR3 DNA is kept, with 39 bases framed from the first base. V is pared back by 1 base and J by 6 bases, with 9 bases lying between the germline termini. The germline V gene (reference sequence) provides CDR1 LGHDT and CDR2 YNNKEL.

Regarding this clone: No antigen is known for it. Qualities for individual bases were not recorded, and no much larger clone is one base off.

TCRbeta CDR3 regions were amplified from genomic DNA by means of the immunoSEQ Assay, a bias-controlled multiplex PCR. Processing in the source paper ran as follows. The number of nucleated cells in each sample was estimated from the amplification of reference gene primers within the assay. Sequence reads were collapsed and filtered to measure the absolute abundance of every unique TCRbeta CDR3 rearrangement. Productive Simpson clonality was computed per sample as the square root of Simpson's diversity index over productive rearrangements. Drawn from immuneACCESS, this table holds only the in-frame rearrangements with V and J called that TCRdb kept. Clones are partly lost; checked studies trace under half to an unresolved V gene and leave the rest unexplained. Clone size and V and J calls were adopted from that table, with D and trimming inferred from the DNA. The sample includes over 350,000 clones, with roughly 89% observed a single time. 10% of the sample belongs to the ten largest clones.

What was sequenced was PBMCs or T cells enriched from blood (not recorded which). The sequence is built from TRBV3-1 (or the pseudogene TRBV3-2) and TRBJ1-1; too little of a D gene remains to name it. The source of this sequence is a woman aged 45-65 years who had recovered from COVID-19. The bases are TGTGCCAGCAGCCAAGTGTTGTCATCTGAAGCTTTCTTT. Its amino acids are CASSQVLSSEAFF.